Listed below are T cell receptor beta chains from one sample, sequenced in a study of shared clonotypes between healthy human individuals. Sequencing was performed with immunoSEQ multiplex PCR; in TCRdb, only in-frame clones are kept and a portion is missing. This sample has around 500,000 clones, with 81% found just once. The sequenced sample was PBMCs. The source of these receptors is a woman aged 40 to 49 in good health. Some clones in this sample may be carry-over from other donors' samples. The CDR3 runs from the conserved cysteine through the conserved F or W. D genes are given only for firm matches. The size of a clone is reported for some rows only, either as once, few or many, or as a class for expanded clones.

CDR3 length | J gene | D gene | V gene | clone size | CDR3 protein | CDR3 DNA
16 | TRBJ2-1 | TRBD2 | TRBV7-9 | NA | CASSYGLAGGRNEQFF | TGTGCCAGCAGCTATGGACTAGCGGGAGGGCGAAATGAGCAGTTCTTC
20 | TRBJ2-3 | TRBD2 | TRBV28 | NA | CASSLAGLAGGPTSANTQYF | TGTGCCAGCAGTTTAGCGGGACTAGCGGGAGGGCCCACTAGTGCCAATACGCAGTATTTT
13 | TRBJ1-1 | NA | TRBV30 | NA | CAWNGESGTEAFF | TGTGCCTGGAATGGGGAATCAGGCACTGAAGCTTTCTTT
18 | TRBJ1-2 | TRBD1 | TRBV15 | NA | CATSRQYATGGSNYGYTF | TGTGCCACCAGCAGACAATATGCGACAGGGGGGTCTAACTATGGCTACACCTTC
16 | TRBJ2-7 | TRBD2 | TRBV10-3 | NA | CAISESVTSGSYEQYF | TGTGCCATCAGTGAGTCTGTGACTAGCGGTTCCTACGAGCAGTACTTC
13 | TRBJ2-7 | NA | TRBV2 | NA | CASSEGDSYEQYF | TGTGCCAGCAGCGAGGGAGACTCCTACGAGCAGTACTTC
16 | TRBJ1-4 | NA | TRBV28 | NA | CASTPGGRATNEKLFF | TGTGCCAGCACCCCAGGTGGCAGAGCAACTAATGAAAAACTGTTTTTT
15 | TRBJ2-3 | NA | TRBV4-3 | NA | CASSQDPASTDTQYF | TGCGCCAGCAGCCAAGATCCAGCCAGCACAGATACGCAGTATTTT
17 | TRBJ2-3 | NA | TRBV7-8 | NA | CASSLAPSSASTDTQYF | TGTGCCAGCAGCTTAGCGCCAAGTTCGGCTAGCACAGATACGCAGTATTTT
15 | TRBJ2-1 | TRBD2 | TRBV7-2 | NA | CASSLRLAGNNEQFF | TGTGCCAGCAGCTTACGACTAGCGGGAAACAATGAGCAGTTCTTC
13 | TRBJ1-4 | TRBD1 | TRBV19 | NA | CASKTGKNEKLFF | TGTGCCAGTAAGACAGGGAAGAATGAAAAACTGTTTTTT
14 | TRBJ1-4 | NA | TRBV5-1 | NA | CASSLQATNEKLFF | TGCGCCAGCAGCTTACAAGCAACTAATGAAAAACTGTTTTTT
14 | TRBJ2-7 | TRBD2 | TRBV18 | once | CASSPGLAPYEQYF | TGTGCCAGCTCACCCGGACTAGCTCCCTACGAGCAGTACTTC
14 | TRBJ2-1 | NA | TRBV5-4 | NA | CASTSLPRRNEQFF | TGTGCCAGCACCTCTCTCCCGAGGCGAAATGAGCAGTTCTTC
13 | TRBJ2-7 | NA | TRBV6-6 | NA | CASSYSGPHEQYF | TGTGCCAGCAGTTACTCGGGTCCCCACGAGCAGTACTTC
13 | TRBJ2-2 | TRBD1 | TRBV4-2 | once | CASKPWGQGELFF | TGTGCCAGCAAGCCTTGGGGACAGGGGGAGCTGTTTTTT